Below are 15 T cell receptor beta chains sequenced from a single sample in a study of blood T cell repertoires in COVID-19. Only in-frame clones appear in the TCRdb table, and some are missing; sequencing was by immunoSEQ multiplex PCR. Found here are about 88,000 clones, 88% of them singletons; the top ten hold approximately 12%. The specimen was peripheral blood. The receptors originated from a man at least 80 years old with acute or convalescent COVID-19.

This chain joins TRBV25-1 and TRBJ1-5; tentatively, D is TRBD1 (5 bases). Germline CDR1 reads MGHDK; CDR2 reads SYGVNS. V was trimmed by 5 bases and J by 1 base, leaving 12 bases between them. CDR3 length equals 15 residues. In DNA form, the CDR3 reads TGTGCCAGCAGTATAGGAGGGGTGAGCAATCAGCCCCAGCATTTT. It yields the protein CASSIGGVSNQPQHF.

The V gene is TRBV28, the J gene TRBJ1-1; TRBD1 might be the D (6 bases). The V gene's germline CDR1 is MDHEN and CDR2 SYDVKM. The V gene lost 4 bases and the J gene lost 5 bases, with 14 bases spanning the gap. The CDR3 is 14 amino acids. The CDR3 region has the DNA TGTGCCAGCAGTTCCCACAGGGAAGGAACTGAAGCTTTCTTT. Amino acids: CASSSHREGTEAFF.

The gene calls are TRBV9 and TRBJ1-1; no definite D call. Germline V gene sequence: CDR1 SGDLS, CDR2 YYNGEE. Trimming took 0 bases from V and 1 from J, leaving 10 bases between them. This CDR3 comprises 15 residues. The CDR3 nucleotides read TGTGCCAGCAGCGTAGATGCACAGAGGAACACTGAAGCTTTCTTT. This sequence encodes CASSVDAQRNTEAFF.

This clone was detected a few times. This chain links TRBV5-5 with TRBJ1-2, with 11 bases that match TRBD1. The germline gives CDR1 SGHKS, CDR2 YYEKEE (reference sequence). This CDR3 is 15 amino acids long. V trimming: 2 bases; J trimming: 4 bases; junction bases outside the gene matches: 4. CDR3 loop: CASSFRDRGSYGYTF. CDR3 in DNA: TGTGCCAGCAGCTTCCGGGACAGGGGGAGCTATGGCTACACCTTC. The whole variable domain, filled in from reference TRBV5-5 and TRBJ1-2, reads DAGVTQSPTHLIKTRGQQVTLRCSPISGHKSVSWYQQVLGQGPQFIFQYYEKEERGRGNFPDRFSARQFPNYSSELNVNALLLGDSALYLCASSFRDRGSYGYTFGSGTRLTVV.

The CDR3 protein is CASSQREAGGVLRNEQFF. CDR3 nucleotide sequence: TGCGCCAGCAGCCAAAGGGAGGCTGGGGGGGTACTACGGAATGAGCAGTTCTTC. The chain has TRBV4-1 and TRBJ2-1; 7 bases match TRBD2. In germline, CDR1 is MGHRA, CDR2 YSYEKL. The CDR3 runs to 18 residues. With 2 bases clipped from V and 7 bases from J, the junction kept 17 bases outside the gene matches.

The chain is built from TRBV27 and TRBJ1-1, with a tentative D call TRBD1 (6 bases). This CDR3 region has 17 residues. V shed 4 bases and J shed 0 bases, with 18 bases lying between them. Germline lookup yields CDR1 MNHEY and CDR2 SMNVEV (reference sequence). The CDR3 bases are TGTGCCAGCAGTTCACAAGGGGGGGGACCCATGAACACTGAAGCTTTCTTT. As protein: CASSSQGGGPMNTEAFF.

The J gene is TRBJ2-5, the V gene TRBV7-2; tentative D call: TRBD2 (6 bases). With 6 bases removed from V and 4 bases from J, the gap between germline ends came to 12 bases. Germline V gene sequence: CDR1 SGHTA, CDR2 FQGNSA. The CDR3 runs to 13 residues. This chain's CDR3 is CASSPGLPETQYF. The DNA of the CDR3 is TGTGCCAGCAGTCCGGGACTCCCAGAGACCCAGTACTTC.

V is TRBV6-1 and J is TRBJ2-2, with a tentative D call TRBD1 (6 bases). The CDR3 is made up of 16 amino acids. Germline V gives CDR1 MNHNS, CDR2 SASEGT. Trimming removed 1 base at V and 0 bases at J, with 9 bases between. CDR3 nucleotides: TGTGCCAGCAGTGAAGTGTGGGGGCCGAACACCGGGGAGCTGTTTTTT. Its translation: CASSEVWGPNTGELFF.

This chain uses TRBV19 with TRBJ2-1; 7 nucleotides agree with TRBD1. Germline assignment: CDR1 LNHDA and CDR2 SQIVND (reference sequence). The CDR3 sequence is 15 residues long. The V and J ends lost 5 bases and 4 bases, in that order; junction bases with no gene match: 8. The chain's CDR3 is CASSFRDSPYNEQFF. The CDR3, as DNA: TGTGCCAGTAGTTTCCGGGACAGCCCTTACAATGAGCAGTTCTTC.

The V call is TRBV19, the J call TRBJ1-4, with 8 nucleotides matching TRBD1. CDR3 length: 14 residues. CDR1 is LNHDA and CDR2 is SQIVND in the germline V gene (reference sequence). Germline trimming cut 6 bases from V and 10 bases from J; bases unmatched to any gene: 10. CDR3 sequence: CASSAGTGQGKLFF. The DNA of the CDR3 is TGTGCCAGTAGCGCTGGGACAGGCCAGGGAAAACTGTTTTTT.

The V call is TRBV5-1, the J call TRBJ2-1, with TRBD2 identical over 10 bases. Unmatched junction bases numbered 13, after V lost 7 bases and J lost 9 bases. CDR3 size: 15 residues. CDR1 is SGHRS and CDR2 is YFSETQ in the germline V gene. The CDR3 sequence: CASVPRAGGPGEQFF. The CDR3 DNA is TGCGCCAGCGTTCCCAGAGCGGGGGGGCCGGGTGAGCAGTTCTTC. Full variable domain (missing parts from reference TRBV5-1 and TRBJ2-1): KAGVTQTPRYLIKTRGQQVTLSCSPISGHRSVSWYQQTPGQGLQFLFEYFSETQRNKGNFPGRFSGRQFSNSRSEMNVSTLELGDSALYLCASVPRAGGPGEQFFGPGTRLTVL.

For the CDR3, the DNA is TGTGCCACCCGAGCCCTGCTAGCGGGAATGGGAAATGAGCAGTTCTTC. This codes for CATRALLAGMGNEQFF. This sequence joins TRBV2 and TRBJ2-1; 9 bases are a match to TRBD2. The ends lost 10 bases at V and 7 bases at J; junction bases unmatched: 17. Germline V gene data show CDR1 as SNHLY and CDR2 as FYNNEI. The CDR3 spans 16 residues.

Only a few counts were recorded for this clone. The CDR3 reads CASSFQPRTASGNTIYF. In DNA, the CDR3 is TGTGCCAGCAGTTTCCAACCCAGGACAGCCTCTGGAAACACCATATATTTT. The chain has TRBV28 and TRBJ1-3, with D perhaps matching TRBD1 (6 bases). Germline V CDR1 and CDR2: MDHEN, SYDVKM. The V and J ends lost 3 bases and 0 bases respectively, with 15 bases between them. This CDR3 is built from 17 residues.

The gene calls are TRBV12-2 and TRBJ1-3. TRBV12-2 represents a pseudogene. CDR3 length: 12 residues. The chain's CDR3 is CASLLAGNTIYF. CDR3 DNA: TGTGCAAGTCTCCTCGCTGGAAACACCATATATTTT.

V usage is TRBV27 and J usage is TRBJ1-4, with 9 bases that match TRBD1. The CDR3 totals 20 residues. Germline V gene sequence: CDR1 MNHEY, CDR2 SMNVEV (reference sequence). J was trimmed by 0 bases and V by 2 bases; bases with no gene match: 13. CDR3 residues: CASSLKSGQGGGATNEKLFF. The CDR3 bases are TGTGCCAGCAGTTTAAAATCGGGACAGGGTGGGGGAGCAACTAATGAAAAACTGTTTTTT.